The sequence of this TCR beta chain was determined in a study of blood T cell repertoires in COVID-19. In germline, CDR1 is MNHEY, CDR2 SVGEGT. The CDR3 totals 12 residues. Between the trimmed V and J ends, which lost 2 bases and 7 bases, there was a span of 9 bases. In the authors' methods: Reference gene primers were amplified, and this amplification served to estimate nucleated cell counts. Sequenced by immunoSEQ multiplex PCR; TCRdb stores in-frame clones only, minus some. That table is the source of V, J and clone size, and D and trimming were worked out from the DNA. The repertoire holds roughly 140,000 clones, with around 77% as singletons.

Sample: peripheral blood. This sequence joins TRBV6-2 or TRBV6-3 and TRBJ2-7; D gene uncertain. This clonotype was obtained from a man aged 45-65 years with active or convalescent COVID-19. The CDR3 loop reads CASSYPNMEQYF. In DNA, the CDR3 is TGTGCCAGCAGTTACCCAAACATGGAGCAGTACTTC.